Listed below are T cell receptor beta chains from one sample, sequenced in a study of CD8 T cells in Susac syndrome. TCRdb itself ran the immunoSEQ multiplex PCR reads through MiXCR, one entry per CDR3 protein. The top ten hold roughly 0.22% of the sample, which has about 69,000 distinct CDR3 sequences, 85% to 95% seen once. The specimen sequenced was CD8+ T cells from PBMCs. The receptors derive from a human donor in good health. Both conserved end residues are part of each CDR3. D genes are given only for firm matches.

CDR3 protein | CDR3 DNA | V gene | D gene | J gene
CATSDAPGNNEQFF | TGTGCCACCAGTGACGCCCCAGGGAACAATGAGCAGTTCTTC | TRBV24-1 | . | TRBJ2-1
CASSRGRTTNEKLFF | TGTGCCAGCAGCAGGGGGCGGACAACTAATGAAAAACTGTTTTTT | TRBV2 | TRBD1 | TRBJ1-4
CASSESGRDTEAFF | TGTGCCAGCAGTGAATCAGGGAGAGACACTGAAGCTTTCTTT | TRBV25-1 | . | TRBJ1-1
CASSTGQGAIDTQYF | TGTGCCAGCAGCACGGGACAGGGGGCTATAGATACGCAGTATTTT | TRBV9 | TRBD1 | TRBJ2-3
CASSQGVGISYEQYF | TGTGCCAGCAGCCAAGGCGTTGGAATCTCCTACGAGCAGTACTTC | TRBV4-2 | . | TRBJ2-7
CASSLMAGRFYEQYF | TGTGCCAGCAGTTTAATGGCAGGGAGGTTCTACGAGCAGTACTTC | TRBV28 | . | TRBJ2-7
CSARAGGIAYEQYF | TGCAGTGCTAGGGCCGGCGGTATAGCTTACGAGCAGTACTTC | TRBV20-1 | . | TRBJ2-7
CAWSEAGFTEAFF | TGTGCCTGGAGTGAAGCGGGATTCACTGAAGCTTTCTTT | TRBV30 | . | TRBJ1-1
CASSSTRNTEAFF | TGTGCCAGCAGCTCAACACGTAACACTGAAGCTTTCTTT | TRBV5-6 | . | TRBJ1-1
CASSHEALNYGYTF | TGTGCCAGCAGCCACGAAGCTCTCAACTATGGCTACACCTTC | TRBV3-1 | . | TRBJ1-2